This note documents a single TCR beta chain sequence. There are no base qualities to consult, and no much larger clone falls within one base. The data were obtained in a study of graft-versus-host responses after intestinal transplantation (dated by TCRdb to the early 2020s). Describing the broader study: The transplants that recipients received were multivisceral, liver-intestinal, or isolated intestinal. Every recipient was given anti-thymocyte globulin induction, followed by around three years of maintenance tacrolimus and steroids. After intestinal transplantation, graft-versus-host and host-versus-graft alloreactive T cell clones were followed in the graft, circulation and bone marrow using bulk TCR-beta CDR3 sequencing. Alloreactive clones were identified by sequencing pre-transplant mixed lymphocyte reaction products and comparing them with unstimulated pre-transplant donor and recipient T cells. The cohort enrolled some 25 intestinal transplant recipients including one retransplant, and a few patients lacking pretransplant specimens were excluded. Donor T cell macrochimerism was defined as a peak of at least 4% donor T cells among recipient peripheral blood mononuclear cells. Rather than going through the commercial service, samples from a few later patients were sequenced in-house on an Illumina MiSeq and processed with MiXCR. Results the study describes overall, beyond this receptor: GvH clones were detected in recipient bone marrow, and some appeared earlier in ileal mucosa or blood, consistent with an intestinal mucosal origin. In the allografts of patients with donor T cell macrochimerism, GvH to HvG T cell clonal ratios were high. Early after transplant, declines in HvG clones were associated with peak levels of circulating GvH clones. The conclusions were limited by the relatively low number and heterogeneity of the intestinal transplant patients.

Measured from the cysteine to the phenylalanine, the CDR3 is 15 residues long. CDR3 DNA only is kept here, 45 bases in frame from base 1. The germline V gene sets CDR1 to SGHRS and CDR2 to YFSETQ. V is cut back by 1 base and J by 5 bases, with 6 bases in the junction unmatched. Sample time point, as interpreted from the label and publication: cells obtained before transplantation from donor or recipient. In mixed lymphocyte reactions, around 200,000 CFSE-labeled pre-transplant responders were plated with around 200,000 irradiated violet-dye-labeled stimulators and cultured for 6 days. Proliferating CD3+CD4+CFSE-low and CD3+CD8+CFSE-low responder cells were FACS-sorted on a BD Influx sorter after the mixed lymphocyte reaction. The library came from the immunoSEQ multiplex PCR assay. In most patients, genomic DNA was isolated using the Qiagen DNeasy Blood and Tissue Kit and sent frozen to Adaptive Biotechnologies for TCR sequencing. High-throughput TCR-beta CDR3 sequencing of genomic DNA from most patients was performed by Adaptive Biotechnologies. As for the original processing: Adaptive's ImmunoSEQ software was the source of the TCR sequencing data for 15 to 20 patients, while a few other patients were processed with MiXCR and VDJtools. To correct CD4 versus CD8 sorting errors, sequences present in both subsets at a frequency ratio below 5:1 were removed. Because the origin of CDR3 nucleotide sequences shared between donor and recipient could not be assigned, those sequences were removed. Alloreactive clones required at least 2-fold expansion over unstimulated cells and minimum CFSE-low frequency of 0.002% (template counts) or 0.001% (read counts). Clones detected in sequenced pre-transplant spleen, lymph node, or MLR CFSE-low populations of the donor or recipient were defined as mappable. Cumulative frequency of alloreactive clones was calculated as a percentage of all sequences weighted by copy number. TCRdb carries this immuneACCESS record with in-frame sequences only. Its versions omit some clonotypes, under half of them owing to an unresolved V gene in the studies checked, with the rest unexplained. The DNA was the basis for D and trimming; V, J and clone size are from that table. This sample has roughly 5,200 clones in its table, and approximately 31% of those were observed once. The ten most abundant clones make up 30% to 35% of the sample.

This sample comprised alloreactive CD8+ T cells from a mixed lymphocyte reaction culture, obtained before intestinal transplant. The label giving this sample's cell subset or site can be read as: CFSE-low proliferating T cells sorted from roughly six-day pre-transplant mixed lymphocyte reaction (GvH or HvG direction). The chain was built from TRBV5-1 and TRBJ1-1, with 9 junctional bases fitting TRBD1. The receptor was derived from a human patient who received an intestinal transplant. The DNA is as follows: TGCGCCAGCAGCTTGAAGTGGACAGGGGATACTGAAGCTTTCTTT. Translated, it gives CASSLKWTGDTEAFF.